The 18 T cell receptor beta chains below all came from one sample that was sequenced in a study of T cell responses to AZD1222 COVID-19 vaccine. The table came from immunoSEQ multiplex PCR; TCRdb's copy has only in-frame clones and leaves some out. The table shows some 180,000 clones, with 85% to 95% occurring only once. The material was peripheral blood, obtained 28 days after the second AZD1222 dose. Receptors were obtained from an adult who received the AZD1222 COVID-19 vaccine.

The gene calls are TRBV5-1 and TRBJ1-2, with 8 bases fitting TRBD1. V was pared by 4 bases and J by 8 bases, with 7 bases of the junction left unmatched. The CDR3 has 13 amino acids. The V gene's germline CDR1 is SGHRS and CDR2 YFSETQ. In nucleotides, the CDR3 is TGCGCCAGCAGCCTATCGACAGGGGACGGCTACACCTTC. Protein sequence: CASSLSTGDGYTF.

The V call is TRBV29-1, the J call TRBJ1-5; D gene unclear. Germline V CDR1 and CDR2: SQVTM, ANQGSEA. The CDR3 is 13 amino acids. V was trimmed by 4 bases and J by 0 bases, leaving 7 bases between them. CDR3 loop: CSVGGVSNQPQHF. The DNA of the CDR3 is TGCAGCGTTGGCGGGGTTAGCAATCAGCCCCAGCATTTT.

Only one count was recorded for this clone. The chain combines TRBV30 with TRBJ1-3; D is possibly TRBD1 (5 bases). Germline values: CDR1 GTSNPN, CDR2 SVGIG (reference sequence). The length of the CDR3 is 13 residues. DNA of the CDR3: TGTGGCACCGCCTGGGGGACTGGAAACACCATATATTTT. Translation: CGTAWGTGNTIYF.

The chain is built from TRBV7-2 and TRBJ1-2; 7 bases are a match to TRBD1. The CDR3 consists of 14 residues. Trimming at V came to 5 bases and at J to 2 bases, leaving 5 bases not matched to a gene. The germline V gene encodes CDR1 SGHTA and CDR2 FQGNSA. The CDR3, as DNA: TGTGCCAGCAGCCTTGGGACAGAAAACTATGGCTACACCTTC. It specifies CASSLGTENYGYTF.

V gene TRBV5-1 combines with J gene TRBJ2-6; no clear D gene. Germline CDR1 is SGHRS and CDR2 is YFSETQ. Trimming took 0 bases from V and 7 from J, leaving 14 bases between them. The CDR3 covers 16 residues. The CDR3, as DNA: TGCGCCAGCAGCTTGGAGGCGCGAATCGGTGCCAACGTCCTGACTTTC. Translating gives CASSLEARIGANVLTF.

This clone came up once. This chain connects TRBV5-1 to TRBJ2-5; 8 bases agree with TRBD2. J lost 4 bases, V lost 2 bases, and 4 bases had no gene match. The CDR3 spans 14 residues. CDR1 is SGHRS, CDR2 YFSETQ, per germline. As DNA, the CDR3 is TGCGCCAGCAGCTTTAGACTAGCGAGAGAGACCCAGTACTTC. This gives the protein CASSFRLARETQYF. Complete variable domain (other parts from reference TRBV5-1 and TRBJ2-5): KAGVTQTPRYLIKTRGQQVTLSCSPISGHRSVSWYQQTPGQGLQFLFEYFSETQRNKGNFPGRFSGRQFSNSRSEMNVSTLELGDSALYLCASSFRLARETQYFGPGTRLLVL.

The chain recombines TRBV5-4 with TRBJ1-6, with TRBD1 identical over 7 bases. There are 15 residues in the CDR3. The germline V gene has CDR1 SGHNT and CDR2 YYREEE (reference sequence). The V segment lost 4 bases and the J segment 6 bases; nucleotides outside the gene matches: 7. The CDR3 loop reads CASSPDGTVNSPLHF. For the CDR3, the DNA is TGTGCCAGCAGCCCGGACGGGACAGTTAATTCACCCCTCCACTTT.

The chain joins TRBV6-2 or TRBV6-3 to TRBJ1-2, with a possible D match to TRBD1 (6 bases). V shed 2 bases and J shed 5 bases, with 15 bases lying between them. Germline V gene data show CDR1 as MNHEY and CDR2 as SVGEGT. There are 15 residues in the CDR3. The DNA for the CDR3 is TGTGCCAGCAGTTACCGGGGGCAGGGCCCATATGGCTACACCTTC. It specifies CASSYRGQGPYGYTF.

The CDR3 region is CASSRGSAYEQYF. The CDR3, as DNA: TGTGCCAGCAGCCGCGGATCAGCTTACGAGCAGTACTTC. The chain is built from TRBV12-3 or TRBV12-4 and TRBJ2-7; D gene ambiguous. The V and J ends lost 6 bases and 4 bases respectively, with 13 bases between them. The length of the CDR3 is 13 residues.

This sequence joins TRBV27 and TRBJ2-1; D is possibly TRBD1 or TRBD2 (5 bases each). The germline gives CDR1 MNHEY, CDR2 SMNVEV (reference sequence). The CDR3 is made up of 15 amino acids. V lost 4 bases and J lost 9, with 19 bases in between. The CDR3 region is CASSSPGSGPGEQFF. DNA of the CDR3: TGTGCCAGCAGTTCCCCCGGGTCGGGGCCTGGTGAGCAGTTCTTC.

V is TRBV30 and J is TRBJ1-2, with unresolved D. The CDR3 sequence is 13 residues long. With 3 bases removed from V and 0 bases from J, the gap between germline ends came to 8 bases. From germline, CDR1 is GTSNPN and CDR2 SVGIG (reference sequence). For the CDR3, the DNA is TGTGCCTGGAGCCCACAGACTAACTATGGCTACACCTTC. Protein sequence: CAWSPQTNYGYTF.

The V gene is TRBV2, the J gene TRBJ1-3; D remains unclear. Germline assignment: CDR1 SNHLY and CDR2 FYNNEI. The V end lost 7 bases, the J end lost 4 bases, and 11 bases lay between the germline ends. The CDR3 runs 13 residues. The CDR3 spells CASMAESGNTIYF. The DNA of the CDR3 is TGTGCCAGCATGGCGGAATCCGGAAACACCATATATTTT. The full variable domain, with the rest looked up from reference TRBV2 and TRBJ1-3, is EPEVTQTPSHQVTQMGQEVILRCVPISNHLYFYWYRQILGQKVEFLVSFYNNEISEKSEIFDDQFSVERPDGSNFTLKIRSTKLEDSAMYFCASMAESGNTIYFGEGSWLTVV.

V and J are TRBV28 and TRBJ1-1; 10 bases are a match to TRBD1. The CDR3 is made up of 15 amino acids. CDR1 and CDR2 from the germline V gene are MDHEN and SYDVKM. The V gene end was trimmed by 4 bases and the J gene end by 7 bases; junction bases not matched to a gene: 9. The CDR3 protein is CASSSDRGPLIEAFF. The CDR3 DNA reads as TGTGCCAGCAGTTCTGACAGGGGGCCGCTTATTGAAGCTTTCTTT.

This sequence joins TRBV30 and TRBJ2-1; D might be TRBD2 (5 bases). Germline V gives CDR1 GTSNPN, CDR2 SVGIG (reference sequence). The CDR3 is 15 amino acids. Trimming shortened V by 4 bases and J by 7 bases, and 20 bases separated the two germline ends. CDR3 sequence (DNA): TGTGCCTGGAATGCCGGGGTGGCGATCGGAAATGAGCAGTTCTTC. Translating it yields CAWNAGVAIGNEQFF.

The CDR3 coding sequence is TGTGCCAGCAGTTTTTGGCTCAGCTCCTATAATTCACCCCTCCACTTT. Residues: CASSFWLSSYNSPLHF. The genes are TRBV27 and TRBJ1-6; D is uncertain. CDR1 and CDR2 (germline): MNHEY, SMNVEV (reference sequence). CDR3 size: 16 residues. V shed 3 bases and J shed 0 bases, with 9 bases lying between them.

In its sample, this clone was seen once. The chain combines TRBV28 with TRBJ1-1; a possible D gene is TRBD1 (6 bases). Germline CDR1 is MDHEN and CDR2 is SYDVKM. V lost 7 bases and J lost 1, with 19 bases in between. The CDR3 loop spans 16 amino acids. This chain's CDR3 is CASKSVLQGPNTEAFF. The CDR3, as DNA: TGTGCCAGCAAGTCGGTCCTCCAGGGGCCGAACACTGAAGCTTTCTTT.

V and J are TRBV7-8 and TRBJ2-1; 10 positions agree with TRBD1. CDR1 and CDR2 from the germline V gene are SGHVS and FQNEAQ. The CDR3 has 16 residues. The J segment lost 3 bases and the V segment lost 5 bases, leaving 7 bases of the junction unmatched. In DNA form, the CDR3 reads TGTGCCAGCAGCAAACGGGACAGGGGAGGCTACAATGAGCAGTTCTTC. It yields the protein CASSKRDRGGYNEQFF.

This clone was recorded only once. This rearrangement joins TRBV9 to TRBJ2-2; D may correspond to TRBD1 or TRBD2 (6 bases each). This CDR3 contains 16 residues. CDR1 is SGDLS and CDR2 is YYNGEE in the germline V gene. V was trimmed by 2 bases and J by 4 bases, leaving 15 bases between them. The CDR3, as DNA: TGTGCCAGCAGCGTTTTAGGGGGGCGAATCACCGGGGAGCTGTTTTTT. Amino acids: CASSVLGGRITGELFF.